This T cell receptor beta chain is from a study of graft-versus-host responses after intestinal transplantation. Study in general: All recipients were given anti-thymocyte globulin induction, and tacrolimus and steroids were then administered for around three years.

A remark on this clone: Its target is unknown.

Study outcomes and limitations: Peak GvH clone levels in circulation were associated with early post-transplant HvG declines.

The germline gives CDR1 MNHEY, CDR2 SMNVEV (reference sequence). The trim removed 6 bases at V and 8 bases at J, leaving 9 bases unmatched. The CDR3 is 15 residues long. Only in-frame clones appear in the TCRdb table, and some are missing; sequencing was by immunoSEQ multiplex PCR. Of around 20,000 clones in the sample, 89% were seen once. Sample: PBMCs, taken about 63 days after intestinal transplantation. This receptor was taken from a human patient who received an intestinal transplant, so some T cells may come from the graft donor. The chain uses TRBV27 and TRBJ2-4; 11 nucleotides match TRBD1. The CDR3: CASRRLGQGGDIQYF. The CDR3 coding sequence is TGTGCCAGCAGACGACTGGGACAGGGGGGAGACATTCAGTACTTC.